This TCR beta chain emerged from a study of blood T cell repertoires in COVID-19. Germline V gene lookup returns CDR1 SGHDT and CDR2 YYEEEE. The V and J ends lost 2 bases and 2 bases, in that order; junction bases with no gene match: 2. The CDR3 extends over 15 amino acids. Data came from immunoSEQ multiplex PCR; TCRdb stores just in-frame clones and leaves some out. There are approximately 280,000 clones in the sample; 70% to 90% occur only once, and about 10% lies in the top ten. This clonotype was obtained from a woman aged 70 to 79 with acute or convalescent COVID-19. The sample was peripheral blood. The rearrangement links TRBV5-6 to TRBJ2-7; 12 bases map to TRBD2. Written as DNA, the CDR3 is TGTGCCAGCAGCTTAGGACTAGCGGGGCCCTACGAGCAGTACTTC. Its protein is CASSLGLAGPYEQYF.